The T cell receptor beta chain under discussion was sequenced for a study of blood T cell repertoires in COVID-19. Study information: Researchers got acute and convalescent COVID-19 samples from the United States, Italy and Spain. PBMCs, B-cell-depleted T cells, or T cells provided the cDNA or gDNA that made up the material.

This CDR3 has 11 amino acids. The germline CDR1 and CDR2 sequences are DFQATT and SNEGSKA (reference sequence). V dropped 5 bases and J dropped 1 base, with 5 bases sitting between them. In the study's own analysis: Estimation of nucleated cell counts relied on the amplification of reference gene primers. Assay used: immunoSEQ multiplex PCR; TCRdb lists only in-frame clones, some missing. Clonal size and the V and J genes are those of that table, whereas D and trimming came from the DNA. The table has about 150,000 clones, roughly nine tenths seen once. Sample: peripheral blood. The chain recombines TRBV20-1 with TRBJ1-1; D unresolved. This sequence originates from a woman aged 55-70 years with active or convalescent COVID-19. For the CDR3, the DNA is TGCAGTGCTGGGCAGAACACTGAAGCTTTCTTT. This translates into CSAGQNTEAFF.